The 14 T cell receptor beta chains given below trace back to one sample, sequenced in a study of T cell clusters in autoimmune cytopenias. TRB was amplified from about 250 ng of peripheral blood genomic DNA per sample. Multiplex touch-down PCR amplified TRB using TRB-A and TRB-B pools in one tube. Following a re-call of the multiplex PCR reads, TCRdb has one entry per CDR3 protein and lacks DNA. The sample table includes 11,000 or so distinct CDR3 sequences. This sample also belongs to another study, concerning T cell repertoires in aging, cancer and after chemotherapy.

The sequenced sample consisted of peripheral blood. These receptor sequences come from a human donor in good health.

The rearrangement links TRBV5-4 to TRBJ1-2; as DNA is missing, the TRBD1 call by TCRdb cannot be tested. The CDR3 contains 16 residues. Germline values: CDR1 SGHNT, CDR2 YYREEE (reference sequence). The CDR3 loop reads CASSPDDRRANYGYTF.

CDR3 sequence reads: CASSQLGDSPLHF. The rearrangement joins TRBV6-5 to TRBJ1-6. CDR1 is MNHEY, CDR2 SVGAGI, per germline. The length of the CDR3 is 13 residues.

This chain uses TRBV5-4 with TRBJ1-5; absent DNA, TCRdb's TRBD1 call cannot be checked. CDR1 and CDR2 from the germline V gene are SGHNT and YYREEE (reference sequence). The CDR3 is made up of 14 amino acids. This CDR3 reads CASSQGYSNQPQHF.

The chain has TRBV4-3 and TRBJ2-5. The CDR3 sequence is 13 residues long. Germline assignment: CDR1 LGHNA and CDR2 YSLEER. Here the CDR3 reads CASSQGHQETQYF.

Measured by frequency, this clonotype is medium-sized. The chain combines TRBV11-3 with TRBJ2-3; TCRdb names TRBD2, which stays unverified in the absence of DNA. The CDR3 covers 14 residues. Germline V lookup: CDR1 SGHNT, CDR2 YENEEA. The CDR3 reads CASSLGTSGGGAYF.

This rearrangement joins TRBV6-5 to TRBJ1-1. CDR1 MNHEY and CDR2 SVGAGI come from the germline V gene. The CDR3 has 13 residues. The CDR3 is CASRGFANTEAFF.

The chain recombines TRBV11-3 with TRBJ2-1; TCRdb designates TRBD2, a call that cannot be tested without DNA. The CDR3 has 16 amino acids. The germline gives CDR1 SGHNT, CDR2 YENEEA. CDR3 in amino acids: CASRPSSGGYYNEQFF.

This rearrangement joins TRBV12-3 or TRBV12-4 to TRBJ2-1; TCRdb names TRBD2, which stays unverified in the absence of DNA. CDR3 length equals 17 residues. The CDR3 region is CASSPREGLAGGGEQFF.

This chain uses TRBV6-6 with TRBJ1-1; TCRdb's assignment of TRBD1 cannot be checked, as there is no DNA. The germline V gene has CDR1 MNHNY and CDR2 SVGAGI (reference sequence). The CDR3 totals 15 residues. The CDR3 sequence is CASSYNRGVNTEAFF.

This chain connects TRBV5-6 to TRBJ2-2; with no DNA, the TCRdb D assignment of TRBD1 cannot be verified. Germline CDR1 and CDR2: SGHDT and YYEEEE. The CDR3 loop spans 15 amino acids. CDR3 residues: CASSFTQGRSGELFF.

The genes are TRBV6-2 or TRBV6-3 and TRBJ2-7. Germline CDR1 and CDR2: MNHEY and SVGEGT. The CDR3 is made up of 16 amino acids. The CDR3: CASSYVAAQNPYEQYF.

The gene calls are TRBV5-6 and TRBJ2-1; lacking DNA, the TRBD2 call made by TCRdb goes unchecked. This CDR3 region has 16 residues. The germline V gene encodes CDR1 SGHDT and CDR2 YYEEEE. The CDR3 reads CASSLNGGGASNEQFF.

The chain employs TRBV20-1 and TRBJ1-3; TCRdb names TRBD1, which stays unverified in the absence of DNA. This CDR3 region has 16 residues. Germline CDR1 DFQATT, CDR2 SNEGSKA (reference sequence). The CDR3 region is CSARAPQGLGGNTIYF.

Its frequency marks this clonotype as medium-sized (0.01 to 0.1%). The rearrangement links TRBV15 to TRBJ1-1. The germline V gene encodes CDR1 LNHNV and CDR2 YYDKDF (reference sequence). The CDR3 has 13 amino acids. The CDR3 loop reads CATSLGRDTEAFF.